This T cell receptor beta chain is drawn from a study of T cells in localized non-small cell lung cancer. Study conclusions and caveats: Maximal T cell clonality occurred in uninvolved adjacent lung, with tumor ranking below it. As only one tumor region underwent sequencing, heterogeneity remains possible.

TCRdb's table, derived via immunoSEQ multiplex PCR, lists solely in-frame clones and lacks some. The sample records fewer than 40,000 clones, 93% being singletons. As concerns this clone: The antigen remains unidentified. A junction end diverges from the germline sequence, so it may reflect a read error.

Germline V CDR1 and CDR2: SQVTM, ANQGSEA. CDR3 length: 14 amino acids. This chain connects TRBV29-1 to TRBJ1-2, with a weak D call TRBD1 (6 bases). Sequencing was performed on peripheral blood, taken before any cancer treatment. This TCR was recovered from a female donor over 55 with stage I lung adenocarcinoma. This chain's CDR3 is CSVEDRSSNYGYTF. CDR3 nucleotides: TGCAGCGTGGAAGACAGGTCCTCCAACTATGGCTACACCTTC.